This T cell receptor (beta chain) was found in a study of blood T cell repertoires in COVID-19. Study overall: The cDNA or gDNA used as material had been derived from T cells, B-cell-depleted T cells, or PBMCs.

Participants had their cohort set by participant-reported clinical history. TCRdb's copy holds only in-frame clones and misses some; the assay was immunoSEQ multiplex PCR. The sample gives about 200,000 clones, 76% of which show up once; about a sixth is in the top ten. Per the germline V gene, CDR1 is MNHEY and CDR2 is SMNVEV (reference sequence). The CDR3 has 15 amino acids. V was cut by 3 bases and J by 4 bases, with 12 bases left in between. The rearrangement uses TRBV27 and TRBJ1-4, with D maybe TRBD1 (6 bases). The material sequenced was PBMCs or T cells enriched from blood (not recorded which). This sequence was found in a woman between 50 and 59 years old with acute COVID-19. The CDR3 nucleotides are TGTGCCAGCAGTTTGACCGGACAGTTTAATGAAAAACTGTTTTTT. Amino acid sequence: CASSLTGQFNEKLFF.